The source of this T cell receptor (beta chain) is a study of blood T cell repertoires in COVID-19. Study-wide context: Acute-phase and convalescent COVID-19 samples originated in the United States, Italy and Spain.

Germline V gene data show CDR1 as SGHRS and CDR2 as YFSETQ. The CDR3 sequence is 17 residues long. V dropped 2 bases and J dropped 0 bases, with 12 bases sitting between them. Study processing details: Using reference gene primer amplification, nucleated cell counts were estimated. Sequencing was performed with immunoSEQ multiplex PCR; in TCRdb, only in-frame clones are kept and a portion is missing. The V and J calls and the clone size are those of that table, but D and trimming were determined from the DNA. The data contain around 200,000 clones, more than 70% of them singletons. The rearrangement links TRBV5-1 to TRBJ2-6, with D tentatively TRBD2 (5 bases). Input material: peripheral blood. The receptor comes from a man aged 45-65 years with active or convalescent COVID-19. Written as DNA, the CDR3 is TGCGCCAGCAGCTTCGGAGGCCTCAGCTCTGGGGCCAACGTCCTGACTTTC. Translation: CASSFGGLSSGANVLTF. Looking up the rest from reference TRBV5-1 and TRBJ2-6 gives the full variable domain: KAGVTQTPRYLIKTRGQQVTLSCSPISGHRSVSWYQQTPGQGLQFLFEYFSETQRNKGNFPGRFSGRQFSNSRSEMNVSTLELGDSALYLCASSFGGLSSGANVLTFGAGSRLTVL.